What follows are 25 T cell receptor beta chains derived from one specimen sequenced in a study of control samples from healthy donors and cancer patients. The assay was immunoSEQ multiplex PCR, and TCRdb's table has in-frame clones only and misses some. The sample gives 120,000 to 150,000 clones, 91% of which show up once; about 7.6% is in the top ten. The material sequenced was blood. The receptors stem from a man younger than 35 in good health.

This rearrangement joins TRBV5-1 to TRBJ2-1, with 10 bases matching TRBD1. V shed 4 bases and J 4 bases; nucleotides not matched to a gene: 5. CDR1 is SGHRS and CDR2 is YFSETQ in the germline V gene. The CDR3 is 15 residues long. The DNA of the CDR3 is TGCGCCAGCAGCGGGGGGACAGGGGTGTACAATGAGCAGTTCTTC. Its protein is CASSGGTGVYNEQFF.

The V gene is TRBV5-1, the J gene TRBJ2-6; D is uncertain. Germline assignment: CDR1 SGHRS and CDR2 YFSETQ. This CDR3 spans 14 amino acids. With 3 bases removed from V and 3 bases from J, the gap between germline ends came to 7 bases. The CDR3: CASSWKNGANVLTF. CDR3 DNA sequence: TGCGCCAGCAGCTGGAAGAATGGGGCCAACGTCCTGACTTTC.

This CDR3 is CASSSRGPGGGETQYF. The CDR3, as DNA: TGTGCCAGCAGCTCCAGGGGCCCAGGGGGAGGGGAGACCCAGTACTTC. V usage is TRBV11-2 and J usage is TRBJ2-5; TRBD1 or TRBD2 may be the D gene (7 bases each). This CDR3 has 16 amino acids. Deletions cut 4 bases from V and 5 bases from J, with 20 bases between. Looked up from germline, CDR1 is SGHAT and CDR2 is FQNNGV. Based on the CDR3 plus reference TRBV11-2 and TRBJ2-5, the full variable domain is EAGVAQSPRYKIIEKRQSVAFWCNPISGHATLYWYQQILGQGPKLLIQFQNNGVVDDSQLPKDRFSAERLKGVDSTLKIQPAKLEDSAVYLCASSSRGPGGGETQYFGPGTRLLVL.

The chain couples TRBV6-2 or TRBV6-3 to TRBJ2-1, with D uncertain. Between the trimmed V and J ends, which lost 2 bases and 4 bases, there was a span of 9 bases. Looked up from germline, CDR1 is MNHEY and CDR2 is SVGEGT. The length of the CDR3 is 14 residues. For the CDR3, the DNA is TGTGCCAGCAGTTACAGGGCAGATTACAATGAGCAGTTCTTC. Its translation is CASSYRADYNEQFF.

The CDR3 nucleotides are TGTGCCAGCAGCGTTAACCCCGATGATAACTATGGCTACACCTTC. Its translation is CASSVNPDDNYGYTF. J is TRBJ1-2 and V is TRBV9; D is ambiguous. Germline CDR1 is SGDLS and CDR2 is YYNGEE. Trimming took 2 bases from V and 1 from J, leaving 12 bases between them. This CDR3 is 15 amino acids long.

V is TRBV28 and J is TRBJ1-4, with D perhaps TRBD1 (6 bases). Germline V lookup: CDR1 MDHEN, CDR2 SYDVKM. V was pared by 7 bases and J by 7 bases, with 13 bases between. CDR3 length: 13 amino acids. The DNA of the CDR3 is TGTGCCAGCAAGGGAGGGGGAGGTGAAAAACTGTTTTTT. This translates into CASKGGGGEKLFF.

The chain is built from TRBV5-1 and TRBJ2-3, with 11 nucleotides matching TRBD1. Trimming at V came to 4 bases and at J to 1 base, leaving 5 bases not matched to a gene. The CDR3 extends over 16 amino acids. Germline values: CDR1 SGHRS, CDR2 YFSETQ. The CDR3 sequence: CASSPDRGLGTDTQYF. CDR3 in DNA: TGCGCCAGCAGCCCGGACAGGGGGCTTGGCACAGATACGCAGTATTTT.

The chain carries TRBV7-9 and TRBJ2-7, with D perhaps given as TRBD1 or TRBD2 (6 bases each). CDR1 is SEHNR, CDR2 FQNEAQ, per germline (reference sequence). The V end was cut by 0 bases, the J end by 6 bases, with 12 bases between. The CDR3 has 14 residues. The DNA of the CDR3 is TGTGCCAGCAGCTTAGCGGGGGGCCAGGGCGAGCAGTACTTC. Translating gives CASSLAGGQGEQYF.

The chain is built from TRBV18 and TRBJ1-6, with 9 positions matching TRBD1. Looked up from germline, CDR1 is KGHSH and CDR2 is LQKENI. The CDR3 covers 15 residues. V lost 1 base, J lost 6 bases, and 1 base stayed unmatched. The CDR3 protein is CASSPLTGGNSPLHF. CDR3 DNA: TGTGCCAGCTCACCACTGACAGGGGGTAATTCACCCCTCCACTTT. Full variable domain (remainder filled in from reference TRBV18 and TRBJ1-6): NAGVMQNPRHLVRRRGQEARLRCSPMKGHSHVYWYRQLPEEGLKFMVYLQKENIIDESGMPKERFSAEFPKEGPSILRIQQVVRGDSAAYFCASSPLTGGNSPLHFGNGTRLTVT.

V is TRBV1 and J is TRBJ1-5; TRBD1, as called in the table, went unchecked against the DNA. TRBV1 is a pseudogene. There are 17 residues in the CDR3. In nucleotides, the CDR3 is TGCACCAGCTTAGTCGGGACAGCCGTTTTCGGAAATCAGCCCCAGCATTTT. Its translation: CTSLVGTAVFGNQPQHF.

The CDR3 loop is CASSESPSYEQYF. The CDR3 DNA is TGCGCCAGCAGTGAGTCTCCCTCCTACGAGCAGTACTTC. The chain uses TRBV10-2 and TRBJ2-7; D gene uncertain. CDR1 and CDR2 (germline): WSHSY, SAAADI. This CDR3 is built from 13 residues. The V end was cut by 0 bases, the J end by 0 bases, with 3 bases between.

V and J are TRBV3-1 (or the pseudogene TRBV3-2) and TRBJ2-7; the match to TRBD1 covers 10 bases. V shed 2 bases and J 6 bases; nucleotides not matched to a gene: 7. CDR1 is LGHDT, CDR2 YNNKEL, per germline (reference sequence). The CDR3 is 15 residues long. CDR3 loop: CASSQYRDRGAEQYF. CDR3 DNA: TGTGCCAGCAGCCAATACCGGGACAGGGGAGCCGAGCAGTACTTC.

The CDR3 coding sequence is TGTGCCAGCAGCGGGTCGCCCACAGATACGCAGTATTTT. Encoded protein: CASSGSPTDTQYF. The chain links TRBV9 to TRBJ2-3; D call uncertain. V was pared by 3 bases and J by 2 bases, with 7 bases between. Germline lookup yields CDR1 SGDLS and CDR2 YYNGEE. This CDR3 is 13 amino acids long.

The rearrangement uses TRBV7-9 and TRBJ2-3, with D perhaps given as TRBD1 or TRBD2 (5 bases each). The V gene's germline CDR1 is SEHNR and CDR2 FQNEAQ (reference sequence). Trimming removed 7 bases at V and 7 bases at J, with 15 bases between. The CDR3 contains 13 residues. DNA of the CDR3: TGTGCCAGCACCCTAGGGACCGACTATACGCAGTATTTT. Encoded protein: CASTLGTDYTQYF. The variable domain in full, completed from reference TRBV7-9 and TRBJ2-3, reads DTGVSQNPRHKITKRGQNVTFRCDPISEHNRLYWYRQTLGQGPEFLTYFQNEAQLEKSRLLSDRFSAERPKGSFSTLEIQRTEQGDSAMYLCASTLGTDYTQYFGPGTRLTVL.

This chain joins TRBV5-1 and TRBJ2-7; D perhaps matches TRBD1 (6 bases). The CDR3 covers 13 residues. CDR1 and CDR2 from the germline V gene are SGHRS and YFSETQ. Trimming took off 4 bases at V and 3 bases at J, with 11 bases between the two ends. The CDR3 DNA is TGCGCCAGCAGCCTCGGACAGAGCTACGAGCAGTACTTC. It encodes CASSLGQSYEQYF.

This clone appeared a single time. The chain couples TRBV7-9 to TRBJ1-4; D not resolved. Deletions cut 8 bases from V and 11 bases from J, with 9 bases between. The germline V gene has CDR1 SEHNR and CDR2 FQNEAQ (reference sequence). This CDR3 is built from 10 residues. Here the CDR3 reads CASDTRKLFF. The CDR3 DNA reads TGTGCCAGCGACACGCGGAAACTGTTTTTT.

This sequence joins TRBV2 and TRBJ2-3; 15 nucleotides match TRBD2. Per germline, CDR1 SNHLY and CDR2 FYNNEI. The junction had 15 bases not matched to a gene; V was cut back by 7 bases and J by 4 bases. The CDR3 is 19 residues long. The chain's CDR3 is CASNPMGRTSGGEPDTQYF. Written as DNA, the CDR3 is TGTGCCAGCAACCCGATGGGCCGGACTAGCGGGGGGGAGCCAGATACGCAGTATTTT.

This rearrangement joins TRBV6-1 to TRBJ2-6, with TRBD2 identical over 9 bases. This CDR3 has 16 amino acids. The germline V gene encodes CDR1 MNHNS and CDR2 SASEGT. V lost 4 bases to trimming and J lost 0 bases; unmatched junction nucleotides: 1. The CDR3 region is CASSGLADSGANVLTF. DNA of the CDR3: TGTGCCAGCAGTGGACTAGCGGACTCTGGGGCCAACGTCCTGACTTTC.

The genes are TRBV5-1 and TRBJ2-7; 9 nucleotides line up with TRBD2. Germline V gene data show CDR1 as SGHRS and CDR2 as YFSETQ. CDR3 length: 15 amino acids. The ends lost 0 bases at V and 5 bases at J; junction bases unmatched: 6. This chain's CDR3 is CASSLEAGGLHEQYF. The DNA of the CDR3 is TGCGCCAGCAGCTTGGAGGCGGGGGGGCTCCACGAGCAGTACTTC. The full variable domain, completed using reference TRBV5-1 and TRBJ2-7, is KAGVTQTPRYLIKTRGQQVTLSCSPISGHRSVSWYQQTPGQGLQFLFEYFSETQRNKGNFPGRFSGRQFSNSRSEMNVSTLELGDSALYLCASSLEAGGLHEQYFGPGTRLTVT.

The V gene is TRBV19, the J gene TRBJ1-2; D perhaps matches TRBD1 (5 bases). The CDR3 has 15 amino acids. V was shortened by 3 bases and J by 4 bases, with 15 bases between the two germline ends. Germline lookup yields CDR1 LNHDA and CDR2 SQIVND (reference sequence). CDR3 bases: TGTGCCAGTAGTATCTTCGGGGCAGACCTCTATGGCTACACCTTC. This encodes CASSIFGADLYGYTF.

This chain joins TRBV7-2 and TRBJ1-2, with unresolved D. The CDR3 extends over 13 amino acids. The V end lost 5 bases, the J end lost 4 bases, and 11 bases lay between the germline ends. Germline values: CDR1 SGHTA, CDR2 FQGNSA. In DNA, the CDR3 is TGTGCCAGCAGCAAGAACAGCATCTATGGCTACACCTTC. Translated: CASSKNSIYGYTF.

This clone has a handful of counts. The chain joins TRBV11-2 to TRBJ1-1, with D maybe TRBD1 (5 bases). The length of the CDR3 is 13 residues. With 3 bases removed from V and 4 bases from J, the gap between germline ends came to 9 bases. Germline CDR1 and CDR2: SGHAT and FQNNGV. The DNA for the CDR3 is TGTGCCAGCAGCTTTGACGGGGGCACTGAAGCTTTCTTT. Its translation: CASSFDGGTEAFF.

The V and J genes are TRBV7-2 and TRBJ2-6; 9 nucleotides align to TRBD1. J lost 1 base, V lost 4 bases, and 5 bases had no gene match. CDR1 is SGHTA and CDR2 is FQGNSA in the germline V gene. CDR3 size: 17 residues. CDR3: CASSSTGQGSGANVLTF. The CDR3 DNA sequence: TGTGCCAGCAGCTCGACGGGACAGGGATCTGGGGCCAACGTCCTGACTTTC.

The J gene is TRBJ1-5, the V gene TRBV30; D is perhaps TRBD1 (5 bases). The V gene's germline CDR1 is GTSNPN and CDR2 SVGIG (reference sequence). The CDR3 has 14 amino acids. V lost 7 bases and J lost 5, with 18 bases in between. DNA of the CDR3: TGTGCCTTTACCGGGACGACGGTGGATCAGCCCCAGCATTTT. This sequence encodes CAFTGTTVDQPQHF.

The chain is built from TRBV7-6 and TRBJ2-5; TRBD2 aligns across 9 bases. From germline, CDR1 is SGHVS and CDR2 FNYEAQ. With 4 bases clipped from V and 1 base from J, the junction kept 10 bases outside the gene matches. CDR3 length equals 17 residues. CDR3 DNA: TGTGCCAGCAGCTCCCCCGCTGGAGCGGGGGGCCAAGAGACCCAGTACTTC. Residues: CASSSPAGAGGQETQYF.